This T cell receptor beta chain comes out of a study of shared clonotypes between healthy human individuals. The wider study: There were three CD4 naive, three CD4 memory, two CD8 naive and one CD8 memory plates per donor. General study results and limits: Blood was the only sampled material, and tissue repertoires likely differ.

TCRdb keeps only in-frame clones here, not all; method: immunoSEQ multiplex PCR. The repertoire has more than 2,000,000 clones, 85% to 95% of them found once; the top ten carry over 0.12%. Details on this clone: The antigen is unknown.

V gave up 4 bases and J gave up 5 bases; unmatched junction bases: 7. Per the germline V gene, CDR1 is SGHTS and CDR2 is YDEGEE. This CDR3 comprises 16 residues. The sequencing sample was made of naive CD4+ T cells sorted from blood. Regarding subset: CD45RA+ positively selected. The chain couples TRBV5-8 to TRBJ2-5; the match to TRBD2 covers 14 bases. This receptor was obtained from a man aged 18 to 30 in good health. CDR3 coding DNA: TGTGCCAGCAGCGCCGGGACTAGCGGGAGAGGGGAGACCCAGTACTTC. It translates to CASSAGTSGRGETQYF.